Shown below are 17 T cell receptor beta chains from a single sample sequenced in a study of shared clonotypes between healthy human individuals. Sequencing used immunoSEQ multiplex PCR; TCRdb keeps in-frame clones, though not all of them. The table includes around 500,000 clones, about 76% detected once. Input material: PBMCs. Source of these receptors: a woman aged 40 to 55 in good health. Some clones in this sample may be carry-over from other donors' samples.

The CDR3 DNA sequence: TGTGCCAGCAGTTACATAGGGGGACGCAATCAGCCCCAGCATTTT. Residues: CASSYIGGRNQPQHF. The J gene is TRBJ1-5, the V gene TRBV6-5; perhaps TRBD1 as D (6 bases). The germline CDR1 and CDR2 sequences are MNHEY and SVGAGI. V was trimmed by 2 bases and J by 2 bases, leaving 10 bases between them. The CDR3 loop spans 15 amino acids.

This clone was counted once. The chain carries TRBV9 and TRBJ2-3, with TRBD2 identical over 7 bases. This CDR3 region has 16 residues. V lost 0 bases, J lost 2 bases, and 6 bases stayed unmatched. The germline CDR1 and CDR2 sequences are SGDLS and YYNGEE. CDR3 residues: CASSVALADNTDTQYF. The CDR3 coding sequence is TGTGCCAGCAGCGTAGCCCTAGCGGACAACACAGATACGCAGTATTTT.

Comments on this clone: Relative to the germline gene, one junction end is altered; a read error may explain this. The chain couples TRBV5-4 to TRBJ1-2; 9 bases agree with TRBD1. CDR1 SGHNT and CDR2 YYREEE come from the germline V gene (reference sequence). The CDR3 loop spans 13 amino acids. CDR3 amino acids: CASSLDRGYGYTF. Here the CDR3 DNA reads TGTGCCAGCAGTTTGGACAGGGGCTATGGCTACACCTTC.

This clone came up once. The chain has TRBV9 and TRBJ2-3; TRBD2 agrees at 11 bases. Germline loops: CDR1 SGDLS, CDR2 YYNGEE. The CDR3 has 18 amino acids. The V gene end was trimmed by 0 bases and the J gene end by 0 bases; junction bases not matched to a gene: 6. The chain's CDR3 is CASSVGTSGYASTDTQYF. In nucleotides, the CDR3 is TGTGCCAGCAGCGTAGGGACTAGCGGGTACGCTAGCACAGATACGCAGTATTTT. Variable domain in full (rest from reference TRBV9 and TRBJ2-3): DSGVTQTPKHLITATGQRVTLRCSPRSGDLSVYWYQQSLDQGLQFLIQYYNGEERAKGNILERFSAQQFPDLHSELNLSSLELGDSALYFCASSVGTSGYASTDTQYFGPGTRLTVL.

This chain links TRBV5-8 with TRBJ2-3; perhaps D is TRBD1 or TRBD2 (5 bases each). The CDR3 is made up of 14 amino acids. Trimming left V 0 bases short and J 1 base short, with 6 bases between. Germline V gene lookup returns CDR1 SGHTS and CDR2 YDEGEE. The chain's CDR3 is CASSLGGRTDTQYF. The CDR3 DNA reads TGTGCCAGCAGCTTGGGGGGACGCACAGATACGCAGTATTTT.

In this sample, this clone turned up a few times. The chain carries TRBV28 and TRBJ2-5, with 7 bases aligning to TRBD2. Losses at the gene ends were 2 bases for V and 1 base for J; bases not matched to a gene: 1. The germline CDR1 and CDR2 sequences are MDHEN and SYDVKM. There are 14 residues in the CDR3. CDR3 coding DNA: TGTGCCAGCAGTTTACTAGCGGCCCAAGAGACCCAGTACTTC. Translation: CASSLLAAQETQYF.

The chain is built from TRBV4-3 and TRBJ2-1; D unresolved. The CDR3 sequence is 16 residues long. Germline V lookup: CDR1 LGHNA, CDR2 YSLEER. V lost 2 bases and J 0 bases, leaving 11 bases between the germline ends. The CDR3 DNA reads TGCGCCAGCAGCCAACTTTTAGGAAGCTCCTACAATGAGCAGTTCTTC. It yields the protein CASSQLLGSSYNEQFF.

The J gene is TRBJ2-2, the V gene TRBV2; D is undetermined. The CDR3 has 13 amino acids. Germline V lookup: CDR1 SNHLY, CDR2 FYNNEI. The V gene lost 0 bases and the J gene lost 15 bases, with 14 bases spanning the gap. This CDR3 reads CASSEARIQALFF. The DNA of the CDR3 is TGTGCCAGCAGTGAAGCGCGAATCCAAGCTTTGTTTTTT. Looking up the rest from reference TRBV2 and TRBJ2-2 gives the full variable domain: EPEVTQTPSHQVTQMGQEVILRCVPISNHLYFYWYRQILGQKVEFLVSFYNNEISEKSEIFDDQFSVERPDGSNFTLKIRSTKLEDSAMYFCASSEARIQALFFGEGSRLTVL.

V is TRBV18 and J is TRBJ2-1; 9 positions match TRBD1. The CDR3 spans 15 residues. V lost 6 bases and J lost 3; bases outside the gene matches: 6. Germline lookup yields CDR1 KGHSH and CDR2 LQKENI. Written as DNA, the CDR3 is TGTGCCAGCTCGCCCGGGACAGGGAACTACAATGAGCAGTTCTTC. It yields the protein CASSPGTGNYNEQFF. The full variable domain, completed using reference TRBV18 and TRBJ2-1, is NAGVMQNPRHLVRRRGQEARLRCSPMKGHSHVYWYRQLPEEGLKFMVYLQKENIIDESGMPKERFSAEFPKEGPSILRIQQVVRGDSAAYFCASSPGTGNYNEQFFGPGTRLTVL.

The chain combines TRBV6-1 with TRBJ1-4; 7 bases fit TRBD1. Per germline, CDR1 MNHNS and CDR2 SASEGT. Trimming cost V 3 bases and J 5 bases; bases outside gene matches: 9. The CDR3 has 16 residues. This CDR3 is CASSESQGDGNEKLFF. DNA for the CDR3: TGTGCCAGCAGTGAGAGTCAGGGGGACGGGAATGAAAAACTGTTTTTT.

The rearrangement links TRBV5-1 to TRBJ1-1, with 7 bases aligning to TRBD1. Trimming removed 0 bases from V and 5 bases from J; junction bases left unmatched: 4. Germline CDR1 SGHRS, CDR2 YFSETQ. The CDR3 is 14 residues long. CDR3 bases: TGCGCCAGCAGCTTGGGCCAACAGGGGACTGAAGCTTTCTTT. It codes for CASSLGQQGTEAFF.

V and J are TRBV19 and TRBJ1-1; D gene ambiguous. Germline assignment: CDR1 LNHDA and CDR2 SQIVND (reference sequence). This CDR3 comprises 13 residues. Trimming shortened V by 2 bases and J by 0 bases, and 4 bases separated the two germline ends. Written as DNA, the CDR3 is TGTGCCAGTAGTATACGGTTGAACACTGAAGCTTTCTTT. This translates into CASSIRLNTEAFF.

The chain couples TRBV9 to TRBJ2-5, with 7 positions matching TRBD1. The CDR3 totals 13 residues. The germline gives CDR1 SGDLS, CDR2 YYNGEE. In DNA form, the CDR3 reads TGTTATCTGAGGGGGCAGATTAGGGAGACCCAGTACTTC. Protein product: CYLRGQIRETQYF.

V is TRBV7-9 and J is TRBJ2-4; 10 bases agree with TRBD2. Germline values: CDR1 SEHNR, CDR2 FQNEAQ (reference sequence). V trimming: 0 bases; J trimming: 6 bases; junction bases outside the gene matches: 14. The CDR3 runs 19 residues. This chain's CDR3 is CASSLALRGLAGGRNIQYF. Written as DNA, the CDR3 is TGTGCCAGCAGCTTAGCGCTAAGAGGGTTAGCGGGAGGAAGAAACATTCAGTACTTC. The variable domain in full, with the rest retrieved from reference TRBV7-9 and TRBJ2-4, is DTGVSQNPRHKITKRGQNVTFRCDPISEHNRLYWYRQTLGQGPEFLTYFQNEAQLEKSRLLSDRFSAERPKGSFSTLEIQRTEQGDSAMYLCASSLALRGLAGGRNIQYFGAGTRLSVL.

This clone was observed once. The rearrangement uses TRBV29-1 and TRBJ2-5; D is unclear. The CDR3 is 13 amino acids. Per germline, CDR1 SQVTM and CDR2 ANQGSEA. V lost 7 bases and J lost 7, with 19 bases in between. The CDR3 coding sequence is TGCAGCGCCGTGTTTGCCCTAAAGGGGACCCAGTACTTC. Translated: CSAVFALKGTQYF.

This chain uses TRBV7-3 with TRBJ2-5; unclear D gene. CDR1 is SGHTA, CDR2 FQGTGA, per germline. There are 13 residues in the CDR3. Deletions cut 1 base from V and 8 bases from J, with 11 bases between. CDR3 coding DNA: TGTGCCAGCAGCTTAAACTCCCATGATACCCAGTACTTC. Its protein product is CASSLNSHDTQYF.

This clone was picked up a small number of times. The genes are TRBV4-3 and TRBJ2-2, with D unresolved. There are 15 residues in the CDR3. Germline V gives CDR1 LGHNA, CDR2 YSLEER. The V and J ends lost 0 bases and 1 base respectively, with 6 bases between them. Written as DNA, the CDR3 is TGCGCCAGCAGCCAAGAATTGGGGAACACCGGGGAGCTGTTTTTT. Translation gives CASSQELGNTGELFF.